These T cell receptor beta chains were read from a single sample in a study of T cells in Graves' hyperthyroidism and ophthalmopathy. TCRdb called the multiplex PCR reads again in MiXCR, with one record for every CDR3 protein. The sample includes about 560,000 distinct CDR3 sequences, under 60% of them seen just once. Input material: peripheral blood or thyroid tissue (not recorded which). The receptor source for this set is a woman between 18 and 29 years old with Graves' hyperthyroidism. Both conserved end residues are part of each CDR3. The D gene is left open where the match is weak. Clone size is stated in some rows and not others, as once, few, many or a class when expanded.

v_call: TRBV12-3/TRBV12-4; d_call: TRBD1; clone_size: few; j_call: TRBJ1-4; cdr3_nt: TGTGCCAGCCAAGGGACAGGGTATGAAAAACTGTTTTTT; cdr3_aa: CASQGTGYEKLFF
v_call: TRBV6-5; d_call: -; clone_size: few; j_call: TRBJ1-3; cdr3_nt: TGTGCCAGCAGTTACGCCGGGACCTCTGGAAACACCATATATTTT; cdr3_aa: CASSYAGTSGNTIYF
v_call: TRBV5-6; d_call: -; clone_size: many; j_call: TRBJ2-7; cdr3_nt: TGTGCCAGCAGCCAGGACCGCTACGAGCAGTACTTC; cdr3_aa: CASSQDRYEQYF
v_call: TRBV20-1; d_call: TRBD1; clone_size: -; j_call: TRBJ2-7; cdr3_nt: TGCAGTGCTAGAGTCCCGGGACAGGGGTACGAGCAGTACTTC; cdr3_aa: CSARVPGQGYEQYF
v_call: TRBV29-1; d_call: -; clone_size: few; j_call: TRBJ1-4; cdr3_nt: TGCAGCGTTGGGGGGGCCGGTGAAAAACTGTTTTTT; cdr3_aa: CSVGGAGEKLFF
v_call: TRBV6-5; d_call: TRBD1; clone_size: -; j_call: TRBJ1-5; cdr3_nt: TGTGCCAGCACTACTGAACTGGGACAGGACAATCAGCCCCAGCATTTT; cdr3_aa: CASTTELGQDNQPQHF
v_call: TRBV7-2; d_call: -; clone_size: -; j_call: TRBJ1-6; cdr3_nt: TGTGCCAGCAGCCAAGATGCAGCCAGGGGCGGTTCACCCCTCCACTTT; cdr3_aa: CASSQDAARGGSPLHF
v_call: TRBV7-9; d_call: -; clone_size: -; j_call: TRBJ1-6; cdr3_nt: TGTGCCAGCAGCCGGGTATATAATTCACCCCTCCACTTT; cdr3_aa: CASSRVYNSPLHF
v_call: TRBV19; d_call: TRBD1; clone_size: -; j_call: TRBJ1-1; cdr3_nt: TGTGCCAGTAGTACGACAGGGACGAGCACTGAAGCTTTCTTT; cdr3_aa: CASSTTGTSTEAFF
v_call: TRBV20-1; d_call: -; clone_size: -; j_call: TRBJ1-5; cdr3_nt: TGCAGTGCTAGTTCCCGGGGAGGGGACCACCAGCCCCAGCATTTT; cdr3_aa: CSASSRGGDHQPQHF
v_call: TRBV2; d_call: -; clone_size: few; j_call: TRBJ1-5; cdr3_nt: TGTGCCAGCAGTTTTTTCGACAGCAATCAGCCCCAGCATTTT; cdr3_aa: CASSFFDSNQPQHF
v_call: TRBV24-1; d_call: TRBD1; clone_size: -; j_call: TRBJ2-3; cdr3_nt: TGTGCCACCAGTGACTCCCAGACAGGGCGGACGCAGTATTTT; cdr3_aa: CATSDSQTGRTQYF
v_call: TRBV19; d_call: TRBD1; clone_size: -; j_call: TRBJ1-5; cdr3_nt: TGTGCCAGTATTAAGGGACAGGGCTACAAAACGGGCAATCAGCCCCAGCATTTT; cdr3_aa: CASIKGQGYKTGNQPQHF
v_call: TRBV11-3; d_call: -; clone_size: -; j_call: TRBJ2-7; cdr3_nt: TGTGCCAGCAGATACACTGGCGGACCCTACGAGCAGTACTTC; cdr3_aa: CASRYTGGPYEQYF
v_call: TRBV11-2; d_call: TRBD1; clone_size: -; j_call: TRBJ1-1; cdr3_nt: TGTGCCAGCAGCGTTGAAGACGAAGGACAGGGTGCTTTCTTT; cdr3_aa: CASSVEDEGQGAFF
v_call: TRBV7-8; d_call: TRBD2; clone_size: -; j_call: TRBJ2-7; cdr3_nt: TGTGCCAGCAGCTTACCGGGTGCTGGACTAGCGGAGAACTACGAGCAGTACTTC; cdr3_aa: CASSLPGAGLAENYEQYF
v_call: TRBV10-3; d_call: TRBD1; clone_size: many; j_call: TRBJ1-4; cdr3_nt: TGTGCCATCAGACAGGGGACCTGGGAGGGTGAAAAACTGTTTTTT; cdr3_aa: CAIRQGTWEGEKLFF
v_call: TRBV15; d_call: -; clone_size: many; j_call: TRBJ2-7; cdr3_nt: TGTGCCACCAGCAGAGAGTTACAGGGCTCCTACGAGCAGTACTTC; cdr3_aa: CATSRELQGSYEQYF
v_call: TRBV6-4; d_call: -; clone_size: -; j_call: TRBJ2-6; cdr3_nt: TGTGCCAGCAGTGACTCTGCCGGGGCCAACGTCCTGACTTTC; cdr3_aa: CASSDSAGANVLTF
v_call: TRBV10-3; d_call: -; clone_size: once; j_call: TRBJ1-1; cdr3_nt: TGTGCCAGCACCAGACAGATCCTCACTGAAGCTTTCTTT; cdr3_aa: CASTRQILTEAFF
v_call: TRBV2; d_call: -; clone_size: -; j_call: TRBJ2-5; cdr3_nt: TGTGCCAGCAGTCCCGATCGGGGTTTAGGAGAGACCCAGTACTTC; cdr3_aa: CASSPDRGLGETQYF
v_call: TRBV19; d_call: -; clone_size: many; j_call: TRBJ1-5; cdr3_nt: TGTGCCAGTAGTACATCGTGGACAAGGGGATATAGCAATCAGCCCCAGCATTTT; cdr3_aa: CASSTSWTRGYSNQPQHF
v_call: TRBV5-1; d_call: TRBD2; clone_size: -; j_call: TRBJ2-7; cdr3_nt: TGCGCCAGCAGCTTCGAGCCGCTAGCGGGAGTTGCGTACGAGCAGTACTTC; cdr3_aa: CASSFEPLAGVAYEQYF
v_call: TRBV9; d_call: -; clone_size: -; j_call: TRBJ1-3; cdr3_nt: TGTGCCAGCAGCGTTGCGGACGTCCTAACAAACACCATATATTTT; cdr3_aa: CASSVADVLTNTIYF
v_call: TRBV14; d_call: -; clone_size: -; j_call: TRBJ1-6; cdr3_nt: TGTGCCAGCAGCTTATTGGGGACAAGTTATTCACCCCTCCACTTT; cdr3_aa: CASSLLGTSYSPLHF
v_call: TRBV24-1; d_call: TRBD1; clone_size: -; j_call: TRBJ2-2; cdr3_nt: TGTGCCACCAGTGATTTGACCGGGACAGGGAACACCGGGGAGCTGTTTTTT; cdr3_aa: CATSDLTGTGNTGELFF
v_call: TRBV19; d_call: TRBD2; clone_size: -; j_call: TRBJ2-2; cdr3_nt: TGTGCCAGTAGTATGCTGGGACTAGCGGGAGGGTCTAACACCGGGGAGCTGTTTTTT; cdr3_aa: CASSMLGLAGGSNTGELFF
v_call: TRBV7-2; d_call: -; clone_size: few; j_call: TRBJ1-1; cdr3_nt: TGTGCCAGCAGCATCCAAGGACAAGGGTACACTGAAGCTTTCTTT; cdr3_aa: CASSIQGQGYTEAFF
v_call: TRBV10-3; d_call: -; clone_size: -; j_call: TRBJ1-1; cdr3_nt: TGTGCCAGCAGTCCAGAAACAGGGTACACTGAAGCTTTCTTT; cdr3_aa: CASSPETGYTEAFF
v_call: TRBV7-9; d_call: TRBD2; clone_size: -; j_call: TRBJ2-5; cdr3_nt: TGTGCCAGCAGTTTAACTAGCGGGACTCTAGAGACCCAGTACTTC; cdr3_aa: CASSLTSGTLETQYF
v_call: TRBV27; d_call: TRBD1; clone_size: -; j_call: TRBJ1-2; cdr3_nt: TGTGCCAGCAGTTTATCGGTGGGACAGGGGCTTGGCTACACCTTC; cdr3_aa: CASSLSVGQGLGYTF
v_call: TRBV4-3; d_call: -; clone_size: few; j_call: TRBJ1-3; cdr3_nt: TGCGCCAGCAGCCCAGGGCCAAGGGAAGCTGGAAACACCATATATTTT; cdr3_aa: CASSPGPREAGNTIYF
v_call: TRBV7-2; d_call: -; clone_size: many; j_call: TRBJ1-3; cdr3_nt: TGTGCCAGCAGCCCCGACAGCCGGGGCACCATATATTTT; cdr3_aa: CASSPDSRGTIYF
v_call: TRBV20-1; d_call: -; clone_size: -; j_call: TRBJ1-1; cdr3_nt: TGCAGGGGGGAGGGGTCTGGCACTGAAGCTTTCTTT; cdr3_aa: CRGEGSGTEAFF
v_call: TRBV7-2; d_call: -; clone_size: few; j_call: TRBJ2-7; cdr3_nt: TGTGCCAGCAGCGTGGGATTTGGTCCCTACGAGCAGTACTTC; cdr3_aa: CASSVGFGPYEQYF
v_call: TRBV7-2; d_call: -; clone_size: -; j_call: TRBJ2-2; cdr3_nt: TGTGCCAGCAGCGTGGGAGGTGGCACCGGGGAGCTGTTTTTT; cdr3_aa: CASSVGGGTGELFF
v_call: TRBV29-1; d_call: -; clone_size: -; j_call: TRBJ1-5; cdr3_nt: TGCAGCGTTGGGGGAACGGATCAGCCCCAGCATTTT; cdr3_aa: CSVGGTDQPQHF
v_call: TRBV20-1; d_call: -; clone_size: -; j_call: TRBJ2-2; cdr3_nt: TGCAGTGCCCCTCTCGGCGGGGAGCTGTTTTTT; cdr3_aa: CSAPLGGELFF
v_call: TRBV7-2; d_call: -; clone_size: -; j_call: TRBJ1-1; cdr3_nt: TGCGCCAGCAGCCAAGTGCCGGGCGCTTTCTTT; cdr3_aa: CASSQVPGAFF
v_call: TRBV10-3; d_call: -; clone_size: -; j_call: TRBJ1-5; cdr3_nt: TGTGCCATCGGTGAGTTGGTTGGAAATAATCAGCCCCAGCATTTT; cdr3_aa: CAIGELVGNNQPQHF
v_call: TRBV5-1; d_call: TRBD1; clone_size: once; j_call: TRBJ1-1; cdr3_nt: TGCGCCAGCAGCTCATTTACCGGGACAGGGGTTGAAGACACTGAAGCTTTCTTT; cdr3_aa: CASSSFTGTGVEDTEAFF
v_call: TRBV2; d_call: -; clone_size: -; j_call: TRBJ2-7; cdr3_nt: TGTGCCAGCAGTTACGGGGGAGGTCCCCTCCACGAGCAGTACTTC; cdr3_aa: CASSYGGGPLHEQYF
v_call: TRBV2; d_call: -; clone_size: -; j_call: TRBJ2-2; cdr3_nt: TGTGCCAGCAGTGAATGGGTCGGGAGTGACACCGGGGAGCTGTTTTTT; cdr3_aa: CASSEWVGSDTGELFF
v_call: TRBV29-1; d_call: TRBD1; clone_size: -; j_call: TRBJ2-7; cdr3_nt: TGCAGCGTTACCGATGGGACAGGAGGACTGTACGAGCAGTACTTC; cdr3_aa: CSVTDGTGGLYEQYF
v_call: TRBV10-3; d_call: -; clone_size: -; j_call: TRBJ1-4; cdr3_nt: TGTGCCAGCCGATTCGGCAGCAATGAAAAACTGTTTTTT; cdr3_aa: CASRFGSNEKLFF
v_call: TRBV12-3/TRBV12-4; d_call: -; clone_size: -; j_call: TRBJ1-5; cdr3_nt: TGTGCCAGCAGTTTCCGGGGACCGGATAGCAATCAGCCCCAGCATTTT; cdr3_aa: CASSFRGPDSNQPQHF
v_call: TRBV2; d_call: -; clone_size: -; j_call: TRBJ1-3; cdr3_nt: TGTGCCAGCAGTGAACCCACAGGGGGAAACACCATATATTTT; cdr3_aa: CASSEPTGGNTIYF
v_call: TRBV7-2; d_call: TRBD1; clone_size: many; j_call: TRBJ1-2; cdr3_nt: TGTGCCAGCAGCCCACGGGACAGCTATGGCTACACCTTC; cdr3_aa: CASSPRDSYGYTF
v_call: TRBV7-2; d_call: -; clone_size: -; j_call: TRBJ2-7; cdr3_nt: TGTGCCAGCAGCCCCATCATGCGAGAGCGGCCACGCTCCTACGAGCAGTACTTC; cdr3_aa: CASSPIMRERPRSYEQYF